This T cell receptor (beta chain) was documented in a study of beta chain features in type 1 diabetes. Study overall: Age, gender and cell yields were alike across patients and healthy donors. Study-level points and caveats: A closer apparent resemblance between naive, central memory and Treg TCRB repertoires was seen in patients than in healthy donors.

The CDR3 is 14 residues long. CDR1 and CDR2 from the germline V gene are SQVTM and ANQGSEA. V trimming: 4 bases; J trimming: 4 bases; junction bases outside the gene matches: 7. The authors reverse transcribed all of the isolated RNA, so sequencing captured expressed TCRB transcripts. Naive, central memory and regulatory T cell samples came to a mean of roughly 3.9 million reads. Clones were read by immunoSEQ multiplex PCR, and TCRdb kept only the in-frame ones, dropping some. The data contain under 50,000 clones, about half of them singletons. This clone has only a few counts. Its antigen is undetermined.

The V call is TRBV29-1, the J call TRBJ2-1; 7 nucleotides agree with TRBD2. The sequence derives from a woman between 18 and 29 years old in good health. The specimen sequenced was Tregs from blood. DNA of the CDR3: TGCAGCGTTGGGGGAGCGGGACTATACAATGAGCAGTTCTTC. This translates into CSVGGAGLYNEQFF.